These T cell receptor beta chains were read from a single sample in a study of blood T cell repertoires in COVID-19. TCRdb keeps only in-frame clones here, not all; method: immunoSEQ multiplex PCR. Here the sample spans 90,000 to 140,000 clones, about four fifths being singletons. The sample taken for sequencing was peripheral blood. These receptors originate from a woman aged 70 to 79 with acute or convalescent COVID-19. CDR3s include the opening cysteine and the closing phenylalanine or tryptophan. The D gene is left open where the match is weak. Clone size is shown for a subset of rows, as once, few, many or a class of expanded clone.

D | J | size | V | length | CDR3 | DNA
. | TRBJ1-6 | . | TRBV14 | 13 | CASSQDRGSPLHF | TGTGCCAGCAGCCAAGACAGGGGATCACCCCTCCACTTT
TRBD1 | TRBJ1-5 | . | TRBV6-4 | 14 | CASSWDRVNQPQHF | TGTGCCAGCAGCTGGGACAGGGTAAATCAGCCCCAGCATTTT
. | TRBJ2-7 | . | TRBV2 | 13 | CARGAQSSYEQYF | TGTGCCAGGGGAGCCCAGAGCTCCTACGAGCAGTACTTC
. | TRBJ2-5 | . | TRBV7-2 | 14 | CASSYSRDSKTQYF | TGTGCCAGCAGCTATTCGAGGGATTCGAAGACCCAGTACTTC
. | TRBJ1-1 | few | TRBV27 | 15 | CASSLSTGGGTEAFF | TGTGCCAGCAGTTTATCGACTGGAGGCGGCACTGAAGCTTTCTTT
. | TRBJ2-2 | . | TRBV20-1 | 14 | CSASPTGPTGELFF | TGCAGTGCTAGTCCGACAGGCCCCACCGGGGAGCTGTTTTTT
TRBD2 | TRBJ2-3 | . | TRBV19 | 17 | CASSETSGAKYTDTQYF | TGTGCCAGTAGTGAGACTAGCGGGGCGAAATACACAGATACGCAGTATTTT
. | TRBJ2-1 | few | TRBV10-2 | 13 | CASSEVTPNEQFF | TGCGCCAGCAGTGAGGTAACTCCGAATGAGCAGTTCTTC
TRBD1 | TRBJ2-2 | few | TRBV19 | 15 | CASSIMGQGDGELFF | TGTGCCAGTAGTATAATGGGCCAGGGGGACGGGGAGCTGTTTTTT
TRBD1 | TRBJ1-6 | . | TRBV30 | 14 | CAWSAGQGRSPLHF | TGTGCCTGGAGTGCAGGACAGGGTCGTTCACCCCTCCACTTT
TRBD1 | TRBJ2-5 | . | TRBV13 | 15 | CASSLTGTGGETQYF | TGTGCCAGCAGCTTAACCGGGACAGGTGGAGAGACCCAGTACTTC
. | TRBJ2-2 | . | TRBV7-2 | 14 | CASSLGRGAGELFF | TGTGCCAGCAGCTTAGGCCGCGGGGCCGGGGAGCTGTTTTTT
TRBD1 | TRBJ2-1 | . | TRBV19 | 15 | CASSIDRGLYNEQFF | TGTGCCAGTAGTATTGACAGGGGGCTCTACAATGAGCAGTTCTTC
. | TRBJ1-2 | . | TRBV6-5 | 13 | CACSPGGNYGYTF | TGTGCCTGTTCGCCGGGGGGAAACTATGGCTACACCTTC
. | TRBJ1-5 | . | TRBV6-2/TRBV6-3 | 13 | CASSLGHPQPQHF | TGTGCCAGCAGTCTTGGACATCCTCAGCCCCAGCATTTT
. | TRBJ1-2 | . | TRBV6-5 | 14 | CASRPTGGDYGYTF | TGTGCCAGCAGACCCACCGGGGGGGACTATGGCTACACCTTC
TRBD1 | TRBJ2-7 | . | TRBV4-3 | 16 | CASSQDPWQGAKEQYF | TGCGCCAGCAGCCAAGACCCCTGGCAGGGGGCTAAAGAGCAGTACTTC
. | TRBJ1-1 | . | TRBV7-2 | 14 | CASSQLELNTEAFF | TGTGCCAGCAGCCAATTAGAGTTGAACACTGAAGCTTTCTTT
TRBD1 | TRBJ2-2 | . | TRBV6-2/TRBV6-3 | 15 | CASSGTGGNTGELFF | TGTGCCAGCAGCGGGACAGGGGGCAACACCGGGGAGCTGTTTTTT
TRBD1 | TRBJ1-4 | . | TRBV3-1/TRBV3-2 | 15 | CASSRRTGGGEKLFF | TGTGCCAGCAGCCGCCGGACAGGGGGCGGTGAAAAACTGTTTTTT
TRBD2 | TRBJ2-7 | . | TRBV3-1/TRBV3-2 | 16 | CASSQMAGGPSGEQYF | TGTGCCAGCAGCCAGATGGCGGGAGGGCCTTCGGGCGAGCAGTACTTC
TRBD2 | TRBJ2-1 | . | TRBV29-1 | 17 | CSVEGPGLAGSYNEQFF | TGCAGCGTTGAAGGTCCCGGACTAGCGGGGAGCTACAATGAGCAGTTCTTC
. | TRBJ1-5 | once | TRBV19 | 14 | CASRAAGGNQPQHF | TGTGCCAGTAGGGCGGCAGGGGGCAATCAGCCCCAGCATTTT
TRBD2 | TRBJ2-3 | . | TRBV3-1/TRBV3-2 | 15 | CASSDGLALRDTQYF | TGTGCCAGCAGCGACGGACTAGCCCTACGAGATACGCAGTATTTT
TRBD2 | TRBJ2-1 | . | TRBV18 | 14 | CASSPGLAGGEQFF | TGTGCCAGCTCACCCGGACTAGCGGGAGGTGAGCAGTTCTTC
TRBD1 | TRBJ1-2 | . | TRBV6-5 | 15 | CASNLPSGGFGGYTF | TGTGCCAGCAATTTACCGTCAGGGGGGTTCGGTGGCTACACCTTC
TRBD1 | TRBJ2-3 | . | TRBV28 | 15 | CASSLLGQGADTQYF | TGTGCCAGCAGTTTATTGGGACAGGGAGCAGATACGCAGTATTTT
. | TRBJ2-6 | . | TRBV5-1 | 15 | CASSLEGAGANVLTF | TGCGCCAGCAGCCTAGAGGGTGCTGGGGCCAACGTCCTGACTTTC
. | TRBJ2-7 | . | TRBV7-2 | 16 | CASSSESSGGGDEQYF | TGTGCCAGCAGTTCCGAAAGTAGTGGAGGGGGCGACGAGCAGTACTTC
TRBD2 | TRBJ2-5 | . | TRBV11-1 | 15 | CASIESGRAAETQYF | TGTGCCAGCATCGAAAGCGGGAGGGCCGCTGAGACCCAGTACTTC
. | TRBJ2-5 | . | TRBV28 | 15 | CASSLGSRRVETQYF | TGTGCCAGCAGTTTGGGGTCCCGCAGGGTCGAGACCCAGTACTTC
TRBD1 | TRBJ1-4 | . | TRBV6-1 | 16 | CASSETRNRGREKLFF | TGTGCCAGCAGTGAAACGAGGAACAGGGGGCGAGAAAAACTGTTTTTT
. | TRBJ1-1 | . | TRBV5-8 | 16 | CASSLSGAARGKAAFF | TGTGCCAGCAGCTTGTCGGGGGCGGCGCGGGGGAAGGCGGCTTTCTTT
TRBD1 | TRBJ2-1 | . | TRBV2 | 12 | CASNQDRGVQFF | TGTGCCAGCAATCAGGACAGGGGGGTGCAGTTCTTC
TRBD2 | TRBJ2-2 | . | TRBV30 | 15 | CAWRLAGANTGELFF | TGTGCCTGGAGGCTAGCGGGGGCGAACACCGGGGAGCTGTTTTTT
. | TRBJ1-2 | . | TRBV29-1 | 11 | CSVDLNYGYTF | TGCAGCGTTGACCTTAACTATGGCTACACCTTC
. | TRBJ1-4 | . | TRBV7-2 | 13 | CASREQGLEKLFF | TGTGCCAGCAGGGAACAGGGTCTTGAAAAACTGTTTTTT
TRBD2 | TRBJ2-7 | . | TRBV4-3 | 16 | CASSQEWTSGSYEQYF | TGCGCCAGCAGCCAAGAATGGACTAGCGGGTCTTACGAGCAGTACTTC
. | TRBJ1-6 | . | TRBV21-1 | 20 | CASSKWLRQGGTNGHSPLHF | TGTGCCAGCAGCAAATGGTTGCGACAGGGGGGGACGAATGGTCATTCACCCCTCCACTTT
. | TRBJ1-3 | few | TRBV19 | 13 | CASTSFSGNTIYF | TGTGCCAGTACCTCCTTCTCTGGAAACACCATATATTTT
TRBD1 | TRBJ2-2 | . | TRBV5-1 | 16 | CASSLAGGGNTGELFF | TGCGCCAGCAGCTTGGCAGGGGGCGGGAACACCGGGGAGCTGTTTTTT
. | TRBJ1-2 | once | TRBV18 | 13 | CASSGERSYGYTF | TGTGCCAGCTCAGGCGAGAGGTCTTATGGCTACACCTTC
. | TRBJ1-4 | . | TRBV29-1 | 11 | CSVAVNEKLFF | TGCAGCGTTGCGGTCAATGAAAAACTGTTTTTT
. | TRBJ1-2 | few | TRBV19 | 16 | CASSIGHRDRAYGYTF | TGTGCCAGTAGTATAGGCCACAGGGACCGGGCCTATGGCTACACCTTC
. | TRBJ1-2 | . | TRBV3-1/TRBV3-2 | 17 | CASSQEALGAPNYGYTF | TGTGCCAGCAGCCAAGAGGCCCTGGGGGCGCCTAACTATGGCTACACCTTC
. | TRBJ2-7 | . | TRBV12-3/TRBV12-4 | 13 | CASSRQQGVEQYF | TGTGCCAGCAGTCGGCAACAAGGGGTTGAGCAGTACTTC
TRBD1 | TRBJ2-7 | . | TRBV27 | 15 | CASSLNRDRTYEQYF | TGTGCCAGCAGTCTTAACCGGGACAGAACCTACGAGCAGTACTTC
TRBD1 | TRBJ1-1 | . | TRBV5-1 | 18 | CASSPAGGGVRGNTEAFF | TGCGCCAGCAGCCCAGCGGGAGGGGGCGTACGGGGGAACACTGAAGCTTTCTTT
. | TRBJ1-5 | . | TRBV12-3/TRBV12-4 | 13 | CASSRPPGQPQHF | TGTGCCAGCAGCCGCCCCCCGGGGCAGCCCCAGCATTTT
. | TRBJ2-1 | . | TRBV19 | 13 | CASSIIGYNEQFF | TGTGCCAGTAGTATTATCGGCTACAATGAGCAGTTCTTC
TRBD2 | TRBJ2-3 | medium-sized | TRBV4-3 | 17 | CASSQDSGRGSTDTQYF | TGCGCCAGCAGCCAAGATAGTGGGCGGGGGAGCACAGATACGCAGTATTTT
. | TRBJ1-4 | . | TRBV7-2 | 15 | CASSLGGGVGEKLFF | TGTGCCAGCAGCTTAGGCGGAGGGGTAGGGGAAAAACTGTTTTTT
. | TRBJ1-1 | . | TRBV5-1 | 18 | CASSPRLTGSTLNTEAFF | TGCGCCAGCAGCCCCCGACTGACAGGATCAACATTGAACACTGAAGCTTTCTTT